The clone carrying this TCR beta chain has more than one count but fewer than ten. What it recognizes is unknown. This specimen belongs to a study of PD-1 blockade in classical Hodgkin lymphoma. Looking at the study overall: The patients were dosed with nivolumab 3 mg/kg, infused intravenously every 2 weeks. Overall study findings and caveats: Newly diagnosed patients had diversity similar to the baseline diversity of complete responders. Baseline TCR diversity was reportedly lower in newly diagnosed patients than in healthy donors. It was reported as lower still in relapsed/refractory patients. Compared with baseline, CD4+ but not CD8+ TCR diversity had risen significantly by C4D1.

Clones were sequenced by immunoSEQ multiplex PCR, and TCRdb holds only the in-frame ones, with some missing. The table includes tens of thousands of clones, 60% to 75% detected once. All trial patients relapsed after autologous stem cell transplantation. This CDR3 is 15 amino acids long. The V and J ends lost 0 bases and 7 bases, in that order; junction bases with no gene match: 7. CDR1 and CDR2 (germline): MGHRA, YSYEKL. The sequencing here drew on peripheral blood mononuclear cells (PBMCs), taken at baseline. The J gene is TRBJ2-7, the V gene TRBV4-1; TRBD2 matches at 9 bases. The TCR sequence derives from a human donor with classical Hodgkin lymphoma. The CDR3 DNA follows: TGCGCCAGCAGCCAAGAGCCTAGCGGGGATGGGGAGCAGTACTTC. Protein product: CASSQEPSGDGEQYF.